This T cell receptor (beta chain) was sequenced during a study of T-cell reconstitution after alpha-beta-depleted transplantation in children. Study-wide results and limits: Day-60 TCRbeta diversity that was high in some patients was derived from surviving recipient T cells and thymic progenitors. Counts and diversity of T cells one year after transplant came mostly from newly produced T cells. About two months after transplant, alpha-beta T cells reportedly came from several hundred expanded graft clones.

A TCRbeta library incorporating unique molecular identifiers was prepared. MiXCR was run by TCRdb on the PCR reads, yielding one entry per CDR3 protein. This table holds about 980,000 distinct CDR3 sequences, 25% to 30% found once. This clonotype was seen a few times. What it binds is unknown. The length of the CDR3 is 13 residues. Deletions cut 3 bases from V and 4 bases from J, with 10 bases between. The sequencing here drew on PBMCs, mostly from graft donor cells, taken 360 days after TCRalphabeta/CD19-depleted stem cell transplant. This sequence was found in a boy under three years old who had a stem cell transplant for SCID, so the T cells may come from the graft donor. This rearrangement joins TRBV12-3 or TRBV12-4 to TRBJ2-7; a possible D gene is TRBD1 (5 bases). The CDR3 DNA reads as TGTGCCAGCAGTTTCTCGACAGCTTACGAGCAGTACTTC. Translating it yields CASSFSTAYEQYF.